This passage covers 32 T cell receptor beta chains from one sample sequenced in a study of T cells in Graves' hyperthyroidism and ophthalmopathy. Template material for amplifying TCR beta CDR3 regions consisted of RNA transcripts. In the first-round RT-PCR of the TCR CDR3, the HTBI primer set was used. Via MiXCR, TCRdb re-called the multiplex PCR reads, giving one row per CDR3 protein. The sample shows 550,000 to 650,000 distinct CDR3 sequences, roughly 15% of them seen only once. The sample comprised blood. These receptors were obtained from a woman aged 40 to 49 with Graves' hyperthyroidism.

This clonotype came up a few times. The CDR3 protein is CASSVAPRSSYNEQFF. DNA of the CDR3: TGTGCCAGCAGCGTAGCGCCACGGAGCTCCTACAATGAGCAGTTCTTC. The chain combines TRBV9 with TRBJ2-1; no reliable D call. The CDR3 has 16 residues. Germline-derived CDR1 and CDR2 are SGDLS and YYNGEE. The V end lost 0 bases, the J end lost 0 bases, and 10 bases lay between the germline ends. The full variable domain, completed using reference TRBV9 and TRBJ2-1, is DSGVTQTPKHLITATGQRVTLRCSPRSGDLSVYWYQQSLDQGLQFLIQYYNGEERAKGNILERFSAQQFPDLHSELNLSSLELGDSALYFCASSVAPRSSYNEQFFGPGTRLTVL.

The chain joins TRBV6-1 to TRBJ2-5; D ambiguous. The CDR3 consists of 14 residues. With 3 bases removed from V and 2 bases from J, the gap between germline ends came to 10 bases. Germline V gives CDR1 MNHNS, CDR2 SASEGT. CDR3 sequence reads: CASSDWGRQETQYF. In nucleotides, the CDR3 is TGTGCCAGCAGTGACTGGGGAAGACAAGAGACCCAGTACTTC.

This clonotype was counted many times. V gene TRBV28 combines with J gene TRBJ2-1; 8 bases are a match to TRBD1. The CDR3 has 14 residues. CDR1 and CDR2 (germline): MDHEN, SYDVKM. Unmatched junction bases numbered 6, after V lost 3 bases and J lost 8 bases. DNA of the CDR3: TGTGCCAGCAGTTTTGACAGGGGAGGCGATGAGCAGTTCTTC. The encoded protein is CASSFDRGGDEQFF.

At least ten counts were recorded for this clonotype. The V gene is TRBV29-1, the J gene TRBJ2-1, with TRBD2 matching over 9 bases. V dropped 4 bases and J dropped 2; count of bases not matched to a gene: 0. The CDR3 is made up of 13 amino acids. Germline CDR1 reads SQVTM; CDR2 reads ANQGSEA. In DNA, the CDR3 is TGCAGCGTTGGCGGGAGGGCCTACAATGAGCAGTTCTTC. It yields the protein CSVGGRAYNEQFF.

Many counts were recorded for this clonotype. The DNA of the CDR3 is TGTGCCAGCAGTTTAGACAACAGCTACTATGGCTACACCTTC. Translation: CASSLDNSYYGYTF. J is TRBJ1-2 and V is TRBV28; D not certain. Germline loops: CDR1 MDHEN, CDR2 SYDVKM. V was trimmed by 2 bases and J by 3 bases, leaving 10 bases between them. This CDR3 comprises 14 residues.

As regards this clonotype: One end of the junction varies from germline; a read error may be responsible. In DNA, the CDR3 is TGTGCCAGCAGTTCGTTACTAGCGGAGGGATACGAGCAGTACTTC. Translating it yields CASSSLLAEGYEQYF. The J gene is TRBJ2-7, the V gene TRBV10-3; TRBD2 matches 8 bases. Germline CDR1 ENHRY, CDR2 SYGVKD. There are 15 residues in the CDR3.

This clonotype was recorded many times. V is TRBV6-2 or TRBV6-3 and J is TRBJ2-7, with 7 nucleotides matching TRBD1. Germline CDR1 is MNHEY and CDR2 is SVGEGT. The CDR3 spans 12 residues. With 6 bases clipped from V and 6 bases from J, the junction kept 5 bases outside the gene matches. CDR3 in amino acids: CASRRTGVEQYF. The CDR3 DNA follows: TGTGCCAGCAGACGAACAGGGGTCGAGCAGTACTTC.

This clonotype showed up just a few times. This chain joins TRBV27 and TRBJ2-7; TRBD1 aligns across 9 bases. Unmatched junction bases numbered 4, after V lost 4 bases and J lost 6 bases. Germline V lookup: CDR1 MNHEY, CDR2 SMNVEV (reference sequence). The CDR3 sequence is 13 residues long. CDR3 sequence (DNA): TGTGCCAGCAGTTGGGACAGGGCTGGCGAGCAGTACTTC. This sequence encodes CASSWDRAGEQYF.

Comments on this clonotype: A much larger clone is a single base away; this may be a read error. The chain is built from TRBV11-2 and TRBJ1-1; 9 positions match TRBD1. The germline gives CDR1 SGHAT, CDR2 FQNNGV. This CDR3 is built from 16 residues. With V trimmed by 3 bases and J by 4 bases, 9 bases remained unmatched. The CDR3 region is CASSFLTRQGVTEAFF. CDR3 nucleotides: TGTGCCAGCAGCTTCTTAACGAGACAGGGGGTCACTGAAGCTTTCTTT.

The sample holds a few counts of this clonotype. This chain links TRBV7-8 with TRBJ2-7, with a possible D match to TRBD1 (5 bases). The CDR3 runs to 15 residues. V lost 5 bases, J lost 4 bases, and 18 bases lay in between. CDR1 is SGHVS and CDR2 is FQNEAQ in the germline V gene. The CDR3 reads CASSRTGQGRYEQYF. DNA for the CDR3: TGTGCCAGCAGCCGCACTGGGCAGGGCAGATACGAGCAGTACTTC.

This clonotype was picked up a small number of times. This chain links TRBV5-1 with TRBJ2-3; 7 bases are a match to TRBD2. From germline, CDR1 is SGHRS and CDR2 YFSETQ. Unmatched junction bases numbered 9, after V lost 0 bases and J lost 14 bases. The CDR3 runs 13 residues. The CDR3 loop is CASSLERGRDPYF. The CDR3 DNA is TGCGCCAGCAGCTTGGAACGTGGGAGGGACCCGTATTTT.

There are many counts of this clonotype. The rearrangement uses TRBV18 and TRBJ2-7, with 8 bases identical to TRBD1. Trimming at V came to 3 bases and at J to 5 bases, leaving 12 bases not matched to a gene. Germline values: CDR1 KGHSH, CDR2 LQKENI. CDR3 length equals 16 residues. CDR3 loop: CASSPTTGGGVHEQYF. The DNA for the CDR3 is TGTGCCAGCTCACCTACCACAGGGGGAGGTGTCCACGAGCAGTACTTC.

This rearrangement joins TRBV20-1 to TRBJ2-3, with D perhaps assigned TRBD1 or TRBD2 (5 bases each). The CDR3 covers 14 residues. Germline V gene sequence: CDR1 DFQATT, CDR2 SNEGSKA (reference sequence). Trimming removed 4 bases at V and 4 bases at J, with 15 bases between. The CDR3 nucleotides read TGCAGTGCTAATCAATCCGAGGGACCAGATACGCAGTATTTT. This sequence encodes CSANQSEGPDTQYF.

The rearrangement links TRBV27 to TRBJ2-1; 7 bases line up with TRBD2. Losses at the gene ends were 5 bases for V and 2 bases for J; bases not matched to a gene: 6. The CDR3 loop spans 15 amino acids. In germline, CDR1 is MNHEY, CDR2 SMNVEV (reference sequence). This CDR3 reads CASSRGAGAYNEQFF. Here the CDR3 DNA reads TGTGCCAGCAGTCGCGGGGCGGGGGCCTACAATGAGCAGTTCTTC.

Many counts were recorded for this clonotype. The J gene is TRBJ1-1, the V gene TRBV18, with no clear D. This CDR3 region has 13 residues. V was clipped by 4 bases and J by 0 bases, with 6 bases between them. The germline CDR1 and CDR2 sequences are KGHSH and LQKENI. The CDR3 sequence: CASSQDLNTEAFF. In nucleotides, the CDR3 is TGTGCCAGCTCACAGGACTTGAACACTGAAGCTTTCTTT.

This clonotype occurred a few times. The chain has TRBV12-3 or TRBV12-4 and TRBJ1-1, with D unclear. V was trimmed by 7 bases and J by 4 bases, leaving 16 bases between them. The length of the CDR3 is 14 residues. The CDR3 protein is CASTREGFGTEAFF. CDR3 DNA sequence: TGTGCCAGCACCCGTGAGGGCTTTGGCACTGAAGCTTTCTTT.

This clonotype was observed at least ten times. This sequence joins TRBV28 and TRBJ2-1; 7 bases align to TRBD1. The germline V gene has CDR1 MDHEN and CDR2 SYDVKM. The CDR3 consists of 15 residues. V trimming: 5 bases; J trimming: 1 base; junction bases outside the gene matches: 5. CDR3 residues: CASSTRQGSYNEQFF. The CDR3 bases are TGTGCCAGCAGTACCCGACAGGGATCCTACAATGAGCAGTTCTTC. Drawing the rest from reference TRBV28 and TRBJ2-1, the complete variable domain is DVKVTQSSRYLVKRTGEKVFLECVQDMDHENMFWYRQDPGLGLRLIYFSYDVKMKEKGDIPEGYSVSREKKERFSLILESASTNQTSMYLCASSTRQGSYNEQFFGPGTRLTVL.

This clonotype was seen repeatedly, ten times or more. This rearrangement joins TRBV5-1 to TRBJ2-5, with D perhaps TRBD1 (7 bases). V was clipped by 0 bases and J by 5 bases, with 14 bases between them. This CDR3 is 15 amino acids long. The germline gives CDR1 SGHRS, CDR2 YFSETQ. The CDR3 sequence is CASSLATGEAETQYF. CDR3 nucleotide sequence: TGCGCCAGCAGCTTGGCTACAGGGGAGGCCGAGACCCAGTACTTC.

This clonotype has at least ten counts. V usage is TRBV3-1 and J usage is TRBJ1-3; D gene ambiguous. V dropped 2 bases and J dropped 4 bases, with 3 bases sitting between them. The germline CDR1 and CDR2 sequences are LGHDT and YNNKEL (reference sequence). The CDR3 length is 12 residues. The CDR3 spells CASSQLGNTIYF. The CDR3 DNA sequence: TGTGCCAGCAGCCAATTAGGAAACACCATATATTTT.

The CDR3 region is CASRSSEDTQYF. CDR3 in DNA: TGTGCCAGCCGTAGCTCCGAGGATACGCAGTATTTT. The rearrangement joins TRBV18 to TRBJ2-3, with D hard to call. The V end was cut by 8 bases, the J end by 6 bases, with 12 bases between. CDR1 is KGHSH, CDR2 LQKENI, per germline. This CDR3 spans 12 amino acids.

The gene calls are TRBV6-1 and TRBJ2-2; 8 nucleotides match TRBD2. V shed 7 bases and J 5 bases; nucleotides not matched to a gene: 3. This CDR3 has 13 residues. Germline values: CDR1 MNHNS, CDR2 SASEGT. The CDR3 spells CASTGGRTGELFF. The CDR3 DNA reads TGTGCCAGCACGGGGGGGCGTACCGGGGAGCTGTTTTTT.

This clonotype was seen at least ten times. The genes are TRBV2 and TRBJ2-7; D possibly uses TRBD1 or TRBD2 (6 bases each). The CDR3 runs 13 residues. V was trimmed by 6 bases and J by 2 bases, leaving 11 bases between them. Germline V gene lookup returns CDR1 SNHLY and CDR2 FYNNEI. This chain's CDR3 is CASREGDPYEQYF. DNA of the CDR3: TGTGCCAGCAGGGAGGGGGATCCCTACGAGCAGTACTTC. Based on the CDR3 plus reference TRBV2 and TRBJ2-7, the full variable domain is EPEVTQTPSHQVTQMGQEVILRCVPISNHLYFYWYRQILGQKVEFLVSFYNNEISEKSEIFDDQFSVERPDGSNFTLKIRSTKLEDSAMYFCASREGDPYEQYFGPGTRLTVT.

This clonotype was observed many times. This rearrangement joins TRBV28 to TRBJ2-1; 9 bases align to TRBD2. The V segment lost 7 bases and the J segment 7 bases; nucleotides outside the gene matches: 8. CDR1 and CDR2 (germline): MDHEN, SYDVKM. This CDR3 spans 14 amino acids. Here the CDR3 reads CASNAAGGDNEQFF. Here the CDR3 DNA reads TGTGCCAGCAACGCGGCGGGAGGGGATAATGAGCAGTTCTTC. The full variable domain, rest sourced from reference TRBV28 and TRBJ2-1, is DVKVTQSSRYLVKRTGEKVFLECVQDMDHENMFWYRQDPGLGLRLIYFSYDVKMKEKGDIPEGYSVSREKKERFSLILESASTNQTSMYLCASNAAGGDNEQFFGPGTRLTVL.

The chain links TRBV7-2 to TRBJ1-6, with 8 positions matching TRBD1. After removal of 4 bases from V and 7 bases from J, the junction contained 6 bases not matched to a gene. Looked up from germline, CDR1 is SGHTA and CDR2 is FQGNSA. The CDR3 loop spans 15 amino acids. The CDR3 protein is CASSSDRGNNSPLHF. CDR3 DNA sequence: TGTGCCAGCAGCTCTGACAGGGGAAACAATTCACCCCTCCACTTT.

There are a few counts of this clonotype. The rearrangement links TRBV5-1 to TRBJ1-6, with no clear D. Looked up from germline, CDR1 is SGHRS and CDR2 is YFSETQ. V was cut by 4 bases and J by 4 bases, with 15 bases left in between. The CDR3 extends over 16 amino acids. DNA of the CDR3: TGCGCCAGCAGCGGCCAGGTCATGGGGTATAATTCACCCCTCCACTTT. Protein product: CASSGQVMGYNSPLHF.

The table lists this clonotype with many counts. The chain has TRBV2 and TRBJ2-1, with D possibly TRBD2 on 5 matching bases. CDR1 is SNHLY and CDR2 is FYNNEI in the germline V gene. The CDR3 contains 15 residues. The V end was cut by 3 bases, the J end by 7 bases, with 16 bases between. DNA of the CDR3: TGTGCCAGCAGTGATCTGGGAGTTGGGCTAAATGAGCAGTTCTTC. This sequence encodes CASSDLGVGLNEQFF.

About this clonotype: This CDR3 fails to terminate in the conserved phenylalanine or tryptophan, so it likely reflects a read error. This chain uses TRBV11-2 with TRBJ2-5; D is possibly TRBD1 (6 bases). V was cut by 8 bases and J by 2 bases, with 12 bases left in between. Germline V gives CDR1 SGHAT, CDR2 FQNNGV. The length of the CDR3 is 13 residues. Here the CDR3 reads CASRLGQQETQYL. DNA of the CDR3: TGTGCCAGCCGCCTCGGACAGCAAGAGACCCAGTACCTC.

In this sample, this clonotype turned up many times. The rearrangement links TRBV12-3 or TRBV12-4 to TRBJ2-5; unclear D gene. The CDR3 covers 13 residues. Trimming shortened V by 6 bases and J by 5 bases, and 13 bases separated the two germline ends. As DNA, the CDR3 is TGTGCCAGCAGCTCCTCCTCGGGCGAGACCCAGTACTTC. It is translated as CASSSSSGETQYF.

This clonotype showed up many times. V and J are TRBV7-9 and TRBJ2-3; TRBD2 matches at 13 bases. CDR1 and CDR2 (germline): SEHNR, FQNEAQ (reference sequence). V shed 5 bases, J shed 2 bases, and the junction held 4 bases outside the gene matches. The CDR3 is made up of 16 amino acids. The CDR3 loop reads CASSVGTSGDTDTQYF. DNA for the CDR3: TGTGCCAGCAGCGTTGGGACTAGCGGGGACACAGATACGCAGTATTTT.

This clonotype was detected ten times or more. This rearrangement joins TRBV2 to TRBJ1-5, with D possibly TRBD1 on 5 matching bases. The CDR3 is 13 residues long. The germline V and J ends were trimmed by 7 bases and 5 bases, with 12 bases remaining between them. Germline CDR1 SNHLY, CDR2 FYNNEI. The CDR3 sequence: CASMRGPDQPQHF. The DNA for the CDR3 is TGTGCCAGCATGCGGGGACCTGATCAGCCCCAGCATTTT.

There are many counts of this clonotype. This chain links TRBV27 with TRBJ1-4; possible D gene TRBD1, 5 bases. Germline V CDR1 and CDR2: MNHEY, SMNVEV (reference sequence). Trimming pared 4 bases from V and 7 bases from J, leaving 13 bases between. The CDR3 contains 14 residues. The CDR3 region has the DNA TGTGCCAGCAGTTCGGACCCCGGGGGTGAAAAACTGTTTTTT. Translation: CASSSDPGGEKLFF.

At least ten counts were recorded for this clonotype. Here the CDR3 reads CASSTHTTSGSYEQYF. In DNA form, the CDR3 reads TGTGCCAGCAGCACTCACACGACTAGCGGATCCTACGAGCAGTACTTC. The rearrangement links TRBV7-9 to TRBJ2-7, with 9 positions matching TRBD2. CDR3 length equals 16 residues. Losses at the gene ends were 5 bases for V and 1 base for J; bases not matched to a gene: 9. The V gene's germline CDR1 is SEHNR and CDR2 FQNEAQ (reference sequence).